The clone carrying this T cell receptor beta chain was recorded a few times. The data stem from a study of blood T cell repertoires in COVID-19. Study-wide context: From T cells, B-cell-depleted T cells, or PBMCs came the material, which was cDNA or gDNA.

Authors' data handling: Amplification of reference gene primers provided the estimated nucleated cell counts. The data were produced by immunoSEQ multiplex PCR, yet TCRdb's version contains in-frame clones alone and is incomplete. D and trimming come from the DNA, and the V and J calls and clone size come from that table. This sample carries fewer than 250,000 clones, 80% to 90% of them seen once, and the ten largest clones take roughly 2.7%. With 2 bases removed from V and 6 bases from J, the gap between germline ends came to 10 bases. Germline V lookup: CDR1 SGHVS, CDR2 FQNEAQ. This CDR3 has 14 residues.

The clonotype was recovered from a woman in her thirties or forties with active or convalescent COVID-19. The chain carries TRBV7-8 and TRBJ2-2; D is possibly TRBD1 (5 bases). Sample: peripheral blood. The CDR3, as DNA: TGTGCCAGCAGCTTATTTGGGGCGTCCGGGGAGCTGTTTTTT. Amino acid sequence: CASSLFGASGELFF.